This TCR beta chain came from a study of T cell clones after liver transplantation. Overall study context: Graft-donor-reactive sequences were compared with third-party-reactive TCRbeta sequences from pre-transplant mixed lymphocyte reactions. Blood was drawn pre-transplant, before withdrawal, and after full or failed withdrawal.

The repertoire was sequenced with immunoSEQ multiplex PCR; TCRdb's copy has only in-frame clones and lacks some. The sample shows about 18,000 clones, about 87% of them seen only once. The source of this sequence is a human donor who received a liver transplant. This specimen was CD8+ T cells from blood, taken before liver transplant.

The CDR3 protein is CASSLDSEETQYF. The CDR3 region has the DNA TGTGCCAGCAGCCTAGACAGCGAAGAGACCCAGTACTTC. The gene calls are TRBV27 and TRBJ2-5; D is perhaps TRBD1 (5 bases). Germline assignment: CDR1 MNHEY and CDR2 SMNVEV (reference sequence). CDR3 length: 13 amino acids. Trimming removed 6 bases from V and 3 bases from J, with 11 bases in between.